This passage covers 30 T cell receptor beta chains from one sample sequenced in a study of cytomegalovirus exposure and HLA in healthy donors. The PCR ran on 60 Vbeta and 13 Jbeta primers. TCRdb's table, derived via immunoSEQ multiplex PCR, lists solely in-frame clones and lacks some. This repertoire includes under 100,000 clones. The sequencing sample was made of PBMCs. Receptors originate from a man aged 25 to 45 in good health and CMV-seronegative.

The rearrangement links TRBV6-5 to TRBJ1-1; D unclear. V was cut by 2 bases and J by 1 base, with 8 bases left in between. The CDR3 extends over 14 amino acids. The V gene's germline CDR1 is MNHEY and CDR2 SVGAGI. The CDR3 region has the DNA TGTGCCAGCAGTTACCGATTACAGAACACTGAAGCTTTCTTT. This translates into CASSYRLQNTEAFF.

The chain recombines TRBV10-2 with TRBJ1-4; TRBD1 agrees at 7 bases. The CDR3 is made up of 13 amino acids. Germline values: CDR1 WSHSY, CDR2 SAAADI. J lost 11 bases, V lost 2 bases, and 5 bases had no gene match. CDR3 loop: CASSETGQRKLFF. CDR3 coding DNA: TGCGCCAGCAGTGAGACGGGACAGCGGAAACTGTTTTTT.

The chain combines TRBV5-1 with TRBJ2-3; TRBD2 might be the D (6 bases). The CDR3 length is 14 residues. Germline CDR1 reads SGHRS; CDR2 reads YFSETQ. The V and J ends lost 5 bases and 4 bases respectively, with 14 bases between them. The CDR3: CASRDRGGSDTQYF. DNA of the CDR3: TGCGCCAGCAGGGACCGGGGAGGTTCAGATACGCAGTATTTT. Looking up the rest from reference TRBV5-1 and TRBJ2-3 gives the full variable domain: KAGVTQTPRYLIKTRGQQVTLSCSPISGHRSVSWYQQTPGQGLQFLFEYFSETQRNKGNFPGRFSGRQFSNSRSEMNVSTLELGDSALYLCASRDRGGSDTQYFGPGTRLTVL.

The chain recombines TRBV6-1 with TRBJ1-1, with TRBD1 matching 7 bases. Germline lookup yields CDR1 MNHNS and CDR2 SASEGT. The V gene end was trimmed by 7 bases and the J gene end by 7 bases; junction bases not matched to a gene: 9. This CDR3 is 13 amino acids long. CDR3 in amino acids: CASKDRRPDEAFF. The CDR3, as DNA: TGTGCCAGCAAGGACAGGCGTCCCGATGAAGCTTTCTTT.

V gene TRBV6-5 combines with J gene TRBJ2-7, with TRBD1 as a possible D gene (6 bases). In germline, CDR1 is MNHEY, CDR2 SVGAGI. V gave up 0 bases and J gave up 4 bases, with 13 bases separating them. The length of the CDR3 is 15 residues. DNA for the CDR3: TGTGCCAGCAGTTACTCCATGGCAGGGGAGTACGAGCAGTACTTC. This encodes CASSYSMAGEYEQYF.

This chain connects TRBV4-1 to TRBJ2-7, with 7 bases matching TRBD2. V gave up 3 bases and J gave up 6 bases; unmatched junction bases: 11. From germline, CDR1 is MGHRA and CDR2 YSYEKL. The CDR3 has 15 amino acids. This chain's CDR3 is CASSQREGALGEQYF. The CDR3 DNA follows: TGCGCCAGCAGCCAGAGGGAGGGAGCCCTCGGCGAGCAGTACTTC.

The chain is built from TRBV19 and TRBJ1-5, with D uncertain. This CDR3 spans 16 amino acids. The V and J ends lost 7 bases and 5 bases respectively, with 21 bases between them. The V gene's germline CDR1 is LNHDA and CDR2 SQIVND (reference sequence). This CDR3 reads CASNPRYGTLDQPQHF. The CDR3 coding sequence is TGTGCCAGTAACCCGAGGTATGGCACCCTTGATCAGCCCCAGCATTTT.

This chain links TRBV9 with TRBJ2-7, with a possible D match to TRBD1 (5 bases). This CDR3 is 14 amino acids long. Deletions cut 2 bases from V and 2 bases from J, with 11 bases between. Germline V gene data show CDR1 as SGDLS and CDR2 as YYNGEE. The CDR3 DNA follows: TGTGCCAGCAGCGTCCAGGGTCACCCCTACGAGCAGTACTTC. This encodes CASSVQGHPYEQYF.

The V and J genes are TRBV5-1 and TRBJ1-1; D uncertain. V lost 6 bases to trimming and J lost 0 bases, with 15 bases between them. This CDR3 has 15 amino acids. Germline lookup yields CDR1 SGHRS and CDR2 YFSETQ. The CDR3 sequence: CASNKLGLLNTEAFF. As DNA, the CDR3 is TGCGCCAGCAACAAACTAGGACTCCTGAACACTGAAGCTTTCTTT.

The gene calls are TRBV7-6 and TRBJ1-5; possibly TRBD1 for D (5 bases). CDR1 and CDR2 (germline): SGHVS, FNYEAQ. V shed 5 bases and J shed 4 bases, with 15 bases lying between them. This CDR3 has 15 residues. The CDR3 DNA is TGTGCCAGCAGCCAAGGGGCAGGGCGAAATCAGCCCCAGCATTTT. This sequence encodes CASSQGAGRNQPQHF. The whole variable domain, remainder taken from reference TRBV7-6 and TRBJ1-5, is GAGVSQSPRYKVTKRGQDVALRCDPISGHVSLYWYRQALGQGPEFLTYFNYEAQQDKSGLPNDRFSAERPEGSISTLTIQRTEQRDSAMYRCASSQGAGRNQPQHFGDGTRLSIL.

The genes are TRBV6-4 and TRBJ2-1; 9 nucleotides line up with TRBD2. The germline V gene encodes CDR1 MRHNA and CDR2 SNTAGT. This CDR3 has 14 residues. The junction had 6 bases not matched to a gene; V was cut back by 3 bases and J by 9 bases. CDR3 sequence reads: CASSEYGTSLEQFF. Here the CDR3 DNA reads TGTGCCAGCAGTGAGTACGGGACTAGCCTTGAGCAGTTCTTC.

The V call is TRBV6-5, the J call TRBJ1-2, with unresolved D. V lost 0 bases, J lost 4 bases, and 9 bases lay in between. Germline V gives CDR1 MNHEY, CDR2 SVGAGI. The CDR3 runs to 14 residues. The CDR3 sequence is CASSYSGNPYGYTF. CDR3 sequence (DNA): TGTGCCAGCAGTTACTCTGGCAACCCCTATGGCTACACCTTC.

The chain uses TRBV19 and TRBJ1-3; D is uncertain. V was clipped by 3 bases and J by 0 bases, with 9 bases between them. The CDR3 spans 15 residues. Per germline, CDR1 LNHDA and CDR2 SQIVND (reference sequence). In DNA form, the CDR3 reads TGTGCCAGTAGTATCTCTCACATCTCTGGAAACACCATATATTTT. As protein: CASSISHISGNTIYF.

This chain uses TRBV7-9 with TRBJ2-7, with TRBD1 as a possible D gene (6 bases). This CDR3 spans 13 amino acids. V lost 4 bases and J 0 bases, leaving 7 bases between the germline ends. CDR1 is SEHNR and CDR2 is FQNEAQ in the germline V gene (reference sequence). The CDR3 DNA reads TGTGCCAGCAGCTACAGGGTCTCCTACGAGCAGTACTTC. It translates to CASSYRVSYEQYF.

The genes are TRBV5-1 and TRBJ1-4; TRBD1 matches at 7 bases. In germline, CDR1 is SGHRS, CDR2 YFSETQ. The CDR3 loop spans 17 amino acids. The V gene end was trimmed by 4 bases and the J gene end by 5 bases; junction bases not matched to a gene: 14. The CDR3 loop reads CASSDGGTGVGNEKLFF. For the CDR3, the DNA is TGCGCCAGCAGCGATGGGGGAACAGGGGTGGGGAATGAAAAACTGTTTTTT.

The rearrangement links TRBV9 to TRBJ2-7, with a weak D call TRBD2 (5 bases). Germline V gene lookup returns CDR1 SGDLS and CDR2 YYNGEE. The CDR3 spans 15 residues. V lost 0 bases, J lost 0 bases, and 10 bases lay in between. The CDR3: CASSVGLARSYEQYF. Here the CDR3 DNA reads TGTGCCAGCAGCGTAGGTCTAGCCCGCTCCTACGAGCAGTACTTC.

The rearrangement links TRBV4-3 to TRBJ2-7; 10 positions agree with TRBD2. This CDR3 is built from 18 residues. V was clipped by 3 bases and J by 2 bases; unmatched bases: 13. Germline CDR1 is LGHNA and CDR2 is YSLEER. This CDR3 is CASSQGGLAEGATYEQYF. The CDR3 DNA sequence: TGCGCCAGCAGCCAGGGAGGACTAGCGGAGGGGGCAACCTACGAGCAGTACTTC.

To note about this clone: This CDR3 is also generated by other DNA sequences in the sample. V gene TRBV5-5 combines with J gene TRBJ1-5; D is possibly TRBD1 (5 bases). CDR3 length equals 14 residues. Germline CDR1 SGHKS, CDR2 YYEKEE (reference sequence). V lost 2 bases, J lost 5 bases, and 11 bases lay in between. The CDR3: CASSFQGGDQPQHF. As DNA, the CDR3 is TGTGCCAGCAGCTTCCAGGGAGGCGATCAGCCCCAGCATTTT.

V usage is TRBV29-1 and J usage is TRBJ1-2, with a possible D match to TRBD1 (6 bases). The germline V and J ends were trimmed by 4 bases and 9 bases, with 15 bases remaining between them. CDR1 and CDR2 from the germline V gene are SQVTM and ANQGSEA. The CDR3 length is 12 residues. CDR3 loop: CSVVGGGLSYTF. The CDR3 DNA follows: TGCAGCGTTGTTGGGGGGGGGCTGAGCTACACCTTC.

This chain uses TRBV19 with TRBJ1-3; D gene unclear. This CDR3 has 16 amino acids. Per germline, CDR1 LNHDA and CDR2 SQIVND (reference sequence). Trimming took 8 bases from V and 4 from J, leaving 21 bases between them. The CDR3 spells CASGTDVQVTGNTIYF. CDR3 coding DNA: TGTGCCAGTGGCACCGACGTTCAGGTTACCGGAAACACCATATATTTT.

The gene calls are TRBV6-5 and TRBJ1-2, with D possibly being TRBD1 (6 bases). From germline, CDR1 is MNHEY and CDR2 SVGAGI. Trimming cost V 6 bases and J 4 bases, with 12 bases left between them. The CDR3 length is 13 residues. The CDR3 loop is CASRTGDTYGYTF. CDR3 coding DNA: TGTGCCAGCAGGACAGGAGATACCTATGGCTACACCTTC.

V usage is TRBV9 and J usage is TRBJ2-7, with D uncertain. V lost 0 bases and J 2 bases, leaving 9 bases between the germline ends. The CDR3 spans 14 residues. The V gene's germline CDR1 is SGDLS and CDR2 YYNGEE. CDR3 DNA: TGTGCCAGCAGCGTAGCTGAGACTCCCTACGAGCAGTACTTC. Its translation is CASSVAETPYEQYF.

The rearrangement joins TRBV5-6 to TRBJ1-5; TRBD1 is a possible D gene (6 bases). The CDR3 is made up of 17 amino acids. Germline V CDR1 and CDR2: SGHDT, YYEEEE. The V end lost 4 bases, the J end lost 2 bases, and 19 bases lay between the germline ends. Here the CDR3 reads CASSPWAGAWGNQPQHF. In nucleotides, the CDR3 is TGTGCCAGCAGCCCTTGGGCGGGGGCCTGGGGCAATCAGCCCCAGCATTTT.

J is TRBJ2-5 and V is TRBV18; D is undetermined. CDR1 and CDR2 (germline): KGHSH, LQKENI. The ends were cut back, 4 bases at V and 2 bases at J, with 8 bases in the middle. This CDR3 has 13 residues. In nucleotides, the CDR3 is TGTGCCAGCTCACGAGACAAACAAGAGACCCAGTACTTC. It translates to CASSRDKQETQYF.

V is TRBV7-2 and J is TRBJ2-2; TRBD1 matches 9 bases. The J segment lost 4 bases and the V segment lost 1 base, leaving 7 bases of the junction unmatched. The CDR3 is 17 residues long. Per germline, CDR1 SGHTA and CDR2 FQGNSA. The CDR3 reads CASSLGPGTGSTGELFF. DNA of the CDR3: TGTGCCAGCAGCTTAGGGCCCGGGACAGGGAGCACCGGGGAGCTGTTTTTT.

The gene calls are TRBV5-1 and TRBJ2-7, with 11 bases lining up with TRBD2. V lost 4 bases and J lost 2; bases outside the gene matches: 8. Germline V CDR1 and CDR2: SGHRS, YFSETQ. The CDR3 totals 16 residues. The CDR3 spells CASSLVAGGLTYEQYF. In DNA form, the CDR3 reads TGCGCCAGCAGCCTGGTAGCGGGGGGGTTAACCTACGAGCAGTACTTC.

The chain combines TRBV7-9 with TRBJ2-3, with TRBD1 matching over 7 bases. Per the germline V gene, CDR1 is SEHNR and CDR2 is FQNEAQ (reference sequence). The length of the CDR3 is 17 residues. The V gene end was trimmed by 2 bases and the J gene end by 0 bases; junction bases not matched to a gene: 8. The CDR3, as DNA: TGTGCCAGCAGCTTACCGCTGACAGGGATGAGCACAGATACGCAGTATTTT. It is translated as CASSLPLTGMSTDTQYF.

CDR3 region: CASSSPQGGYEQYF. DNA of the CDR3: TGTGCCAGCAGTTCTCCACAGGGGGGCTACGAGCAGTACTTC. The chain has TRBV6-6 and TRBJ2-7; 8 bases map to TRBD1. The ends lost 4 bases at V and 3 bases at J; junction bases unmatched: 5. Germline lookup yields CDR1 MNHNY and CDR2 SVGAGI (reference sequence). This CDR3 is built from 14 residues.

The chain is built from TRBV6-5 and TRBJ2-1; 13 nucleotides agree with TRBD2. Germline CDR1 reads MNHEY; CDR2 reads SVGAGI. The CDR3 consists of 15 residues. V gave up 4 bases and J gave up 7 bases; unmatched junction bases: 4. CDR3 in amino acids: CASSWTSGSENEQFF. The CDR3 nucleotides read TGTGCCAGCAGTTGGACTAGCGGGAGTGAAAATGAGCAGTTCTTC.

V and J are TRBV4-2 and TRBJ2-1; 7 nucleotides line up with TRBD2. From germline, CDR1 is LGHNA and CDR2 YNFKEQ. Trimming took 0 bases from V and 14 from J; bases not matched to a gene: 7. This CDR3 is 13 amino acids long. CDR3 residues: CASSQDRLAVKFF. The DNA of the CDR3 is TGTGCCAGCAGCCAAGATCGGCTAGCGGTGAAGTTCTTC.